This record concerns one TCR beta chain sequence. The sample holds many counts of this clonotype. No antigen is known for it. Base qualities are not at hand, and no much larger clone is one base apart. This record belongs to a study of early T cells in non-severe SARS-CoV-2 infection (TCRdb year 2021). Notes on the research overall: Because TCR sequencing relied on bulk RNA taken from unsorted whole blood, pairing of alpha and beta chains was not possible. Results the study describes overall, beyond this receptor: VDJdb matching was skewed toward anti-spike CD8 responses and likely underestimated virus-specific expansions by missing private and CD4 specificities.

A case-control design nested within a healthcare worker cohort in London, UK, was used, with weekly nasopharyngeal swab PCR tests and blood sampling performed. Healthcare workers were recruited between 23 and 31 March 2020, during the week of the UK lockdown, and were followed weekly for up to roughly 16 weeks. Including cysteine and phenylalanine, the CDR3 has 15 amino acids. This entry keeps only the CDR3 DNA: 45 bases, framed from base 1. At the junction V is shortened by 0 bases and J by 4 bases; bases outside the gene matches: 4. Via the germline V gene, CDR1 is SGHTS and CDR2 YDEGEE. Receptor amplification or capture employed 5' RACE. TCRdb records NextSeq 500 as the sequencer. In the TCR library protocol, unique molecular identifiers were attached to individual cDNA molecules to correct for PCR bias and sequencing error. Both TCR alpha and beta chains were sequenced, and tight co-correlation was observed between alpha and beta sequence abundances in each sample. For the original study's pipeline: Decombinator V4 was used to annotate the V gene, J gene and CDR3 of the TCR sequences. Expanded TCRs were defined as changing significantly between any two time points under a Poisson model with p below 0.0001. TCR abundances were normalised to the total number of TCRs sequenced in each sample and reported as counts per million. TRAV1-2 paired with TRAJ12, TRAJ20 or TRAJ33 defined MAIT TCRs, while TRAV10 paired with TRAJ18 defined iNKT TCRs. VDJdb, accessed on 1 November 2021, was searched for TCRs annotated for CMV, EBV and SARS-CoV-2, and TCRs annotated for more than one antigen were excluded. Using fastp at Q25 and MiXCR, TCRdb reprocessed the public reads and kept productive beta chains. Under each unique CDR3 protein, matching rows form one entry showing the most common genes and DNA. TCRdb's processing, not the authors' own work, is the source of the V and J calls. Here the sample has around 64,000 distinct CDR3 sequences; about 12% occur a single time. The ten most abundant clones make up around 6.3% of the sample.

The TCR sequence derives from an adult who was a healthcare worker with PCR-confirmed SARS-CoV-2 infection or an uninfected control (not recorded which). Recombination joined TRBV5-8 with TRBJ2-1, with 7 bases in between that match TRBD1. The sample comprised whole blood. The CDR3 amino acid sequence is: CASSLEQGNYNEQFF. The nucleotide sequence reads TGTGCCAGCAGCTTGGAACAGGGGAATTACAATGAGCAGTTCTTC.